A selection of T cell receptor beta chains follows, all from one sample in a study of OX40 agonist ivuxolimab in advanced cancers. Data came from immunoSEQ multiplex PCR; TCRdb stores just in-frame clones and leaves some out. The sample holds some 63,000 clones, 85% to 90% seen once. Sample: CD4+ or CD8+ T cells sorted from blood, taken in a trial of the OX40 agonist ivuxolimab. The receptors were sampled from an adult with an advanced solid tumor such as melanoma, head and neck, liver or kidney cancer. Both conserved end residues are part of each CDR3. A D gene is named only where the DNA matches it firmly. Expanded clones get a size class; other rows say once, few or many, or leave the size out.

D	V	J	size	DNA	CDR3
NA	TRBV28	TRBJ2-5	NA	TGTGCCAGCAGTTTTCGGGTGGAGGGGCCGACCCAGTACTTC	CASSFRVEGPTQYF
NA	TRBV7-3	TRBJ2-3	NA	TGTGCCAGCAGCTTAATGGGGGGGCTCCAGTATTTT	CASSLMGGLQYF
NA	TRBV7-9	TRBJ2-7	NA	TGTGCCAGCAGCTGGACGGCGGGGCAGGGAGGCCACGAGCAGTACTTC	CASSWTAGQGGHEQYF
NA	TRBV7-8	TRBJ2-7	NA	TGTGCCAGCAGCAATTTTTACGAGCAGTACTTC	CASSNFYEQYF
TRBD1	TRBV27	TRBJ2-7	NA	TGTGCCAGCAGTTTATCGGGGCAGGGGGTCTCCTACGAGCAGTACTTC	CASSLSGQGVSYEQYF
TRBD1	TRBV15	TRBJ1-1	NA	TGTGCCACCAGCAGCTCCAGGGGGGGAACCAACACTGAAGCTTTCTTT	CATSSSRGGTNTEAFF
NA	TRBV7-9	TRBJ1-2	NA	TGTGCCAGCAGCTTCGGCAGTCCTTCTAACTATGGCTACACCTTC	CASSFGSPSNYGYTF
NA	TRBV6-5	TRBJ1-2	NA	TGTGCCAGCAGTTACGCACAGGGTTACGGCTACACCTTC	CASSYAQGYGYTF
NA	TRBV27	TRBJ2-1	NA	TGTGCCAGCAGTCCGGGGACGCCGGACTACAATGAGCAGTTCTTC	CASSPGTPDYNEQFF
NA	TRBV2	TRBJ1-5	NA	TGTGCCAGCAGTGGTTTGTCGGAAATTGATCAGCCCCAGCATTTT	CASSGLSEIDQPQHF
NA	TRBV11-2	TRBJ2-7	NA	TGTGCCAGCAGCTCCAGTCCCACCGACGAGCAGTACTTC	CASSSSPTDEQYF
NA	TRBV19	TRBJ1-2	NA	TGTGCCAGTACGGAATGGGCCTCAGGAGGCTATGGCTACACCTTC	CASTEWASGGYGYTF
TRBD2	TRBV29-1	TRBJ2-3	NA	TGCAGCGTTGATGGCGGGGGAACAGATACGCAGTATTTT	CSVDGGGTDTQYF
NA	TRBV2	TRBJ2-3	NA	TGTGCCAGCAGTGTCGGTATTGCGGGGGCCACAGATACGCAGTATTTT	CASSVGIAGATDTQYF
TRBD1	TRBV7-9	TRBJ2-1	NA	TGTGCCAGCAGCCACCGGGACAGGGAAAGCTACAATGAGCAGTTCTTC	CASSHRDRESYNEQFF
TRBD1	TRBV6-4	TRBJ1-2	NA	TGTGCCAGCAGCCCAGACAGGGGAAACTATGGCTACACCTTC	CASSPDRGNYGYTF
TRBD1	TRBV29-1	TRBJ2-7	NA	TGCAGCGTCGAGGGCGGGACAGGGATTTACGAGCAGTACTTC	CSVEGGTGIYEQYF
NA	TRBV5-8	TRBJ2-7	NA	TGTGCCAGCAGTTATGACTACGAGCAGTACTTC	CASSYDYEQYF
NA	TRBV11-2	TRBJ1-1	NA	TGTGCCAGCAGCTTACTAAACACTGAAGCTTTCTTT	CASSLLNTEAFF
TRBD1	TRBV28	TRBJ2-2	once	TGTGCCAGCAGTTTGGTGTTTGGGACAGAGAACACCGGGGAGCTGTTTTTT	CASSLVFGTENTGELFF
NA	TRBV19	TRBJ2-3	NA	TGTGCCAGTAGTATTATTACAGGACCAACCCGAGATACGCAGTATTTT	CASSIITGPTRDTQYF
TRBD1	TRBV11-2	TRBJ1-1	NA	TGTGCCAGCAGCTTGGTAGGGGGCAACACTGAAGCTTTCTTT	CASSLVGGNTEAFF
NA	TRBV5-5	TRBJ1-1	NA	TGTGCCAGCAGCTTCGGGGATCGGTACACTGAAGCTTTCTTT	CASSFGDRYTEAFF
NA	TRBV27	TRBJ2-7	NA	TGTGCCAGCAGTTTTACCAGGGCAGGGCTCGAGCAGTACTTC	CASSFTRAGLEQYF
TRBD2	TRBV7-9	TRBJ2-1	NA	TGTGCCAGCAGCTACCGACAGACTAGCGGGGGGGACAATGAGCAGTTCTTC	CASSYRQTSGGDNEQFF
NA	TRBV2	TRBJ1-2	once	TGTGCCAGCAGTGACATGACAGGCTACGCATTCTTC	CASSDMTGYAFF
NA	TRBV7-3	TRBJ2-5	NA	TGTGCCAGCAGCCCACGCGGGGGCAGGGAGACCCAGTACTTC	CASSPRGGRETQYF
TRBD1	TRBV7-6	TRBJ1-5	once	TGTGCCAGCAGCCCGAAAGCGGGACAGCGAAATCAGCCCCAGCATTTT	CASSPKAGQRNQPQHF
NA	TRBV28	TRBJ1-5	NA	TGTGCCAGCAGTTTGCTAGATCCGGGGAGAAGCAATCAGCCCCAGCATTTT	CASSLLDPGRSNQPQHF